This passage covers 13 T cell receptor beta chains from one sample sequenced in a study of CD8 T cells in ankylosing spondylitis. MiXCR, run by TCRdb on the 5' RACE reads, gives a single entry per CDR3 protein. In the table there are about 250,000 distinct CDR3 sequences, under 35% of which are singletons. The sample was blood, either unsorted or a sorted T cell fraction (not recorded which). These receptors originate from a male donor with ankylosing spondylitis or in good health (not recorded which).

The rearrangement uses TRBV20-1 and TRBJ1-5; D is unclear. Germline V gene data show CDR1 as DFQATT and CDR2 as SNEGSKA (reference sequence). V was shortened by 4 bases and J by 7 bases, with 17 bases between the two germline ends. The CDR3 consists of 14 residues. The CDR3: CSANGPLNDQPQHF. CDR3 nucleotides: TGCAGTGCTAACGGCCCACTCAATGACCAGCCCCAGCATTTT.

The rearrangement joins TRBV5-1 to TRBJ1-1; D is undetermined. Germline CDR1 and CDR2: SGHRS and YFSETQ. The CDR3 is 12 residues long. With 3 bases removed from V and 4 bases from J, the gap between germline ends came to 7 bases. The CDR3, as DNA: TGCGCCAGCAGCTCTGAGGGCACTGAAGCTTTCTTT. It encodes CASSSEGTEAFF.

This chain joins TRBV5-1 and TRBJ2-2; TRBD1 aligns across 10 bases. Germline CDR1 reads SGHRS; CDR2 reads YFSETQ. V gave up 4 bases and J gave up 3 bases; unmatched junction bases: 9. The CDR3 is 17 amino acids. The CDR3 DNA is TGCGCCAGCAGCGGGACTCGACAGGGGGCGGACACCGGGGAGCTGTTTTTT. Its translation: CASSGTRQGADTGELFF.

The rearrangement links TRBV20-1 to TRBJ2-7; 7 nucleotides match TRBD2. This CDR3 region has 14 residues. Germline CDR1 and CDR2: DFQATT and SNEGSKA (reference sequence). V lost 5 bases to trimming and J lost 2 bases; unmatched junction nucleotides: 9. This CDR3 reads CSAPTQRGAYEQYF. In DNA form, the CDR3 reads TGCAGTGCTCCGACCCAGCGGGGTGCCTACGAGCAGTACTTC.

This sequence joins TRBV12-3 or TRBV12-4 and TRBJ2-3; tentatively, D is TRBD1 (5 bases). Trimming left V 6 bases short and J 5 bases short, with 12 bases between. This CDR3 spans 13 amino acids. CDR3 nucleotide sequence: TGTGCCAGCAGAGACCCAGGGCAAGATACGCAGTATTTT. It is translated as CASRDPGQDTQYF.

CDR3 sequence: CASSPDRVSGNEQFF. The CDR3 coding sequence is TGTGCCAGCAGTCCCGACAGGGTGTCGGGAAATGAGCAGTTCTTC. The rearrangement joins TRBV7-2 to TRBJ2-1; 7 positions agree with TRBD1. V was pared by 6 bases and J by 7 bases, with 12 bases of the junction left unmatched. The length of the CDR3 is 15 residues. The germline V gene encodes CDR1 SGHTA and CDR2 FQGNSA. The whole variable domain, remainder taken from reference TRBV7-2 and TRBJ2-1, is GAGVSQSPSNKVTEKGKDVELRCDPISGHTALYWYRQSLGQGLEFLIYFQGNSAPDKSGLPSDRFSAERTGGSVSTLTIQRTQQEDSAVYLCASSPDRVSGNEQFFGPGTRLTVL.

V is TRBV20-1 and J is TRBJ2-1; no clear D gene. The germline V gene encodes CDR1 DFQATT and CDR2 SNEGSKA (reference sequence). The CDR3 runs 14 residues. Between the trimmed V and J ends, which lost 5 bases and 5 bases, there was a span of 16 bases. The CDR3 sequence: CSAPTLYDNNEQFF. In DNA, the CDR3 is TGCAGTGCTCCCACGCTCTACGACAACAATGAGCAGTTCTTC.

This clonotype was found many times. This chain uses TRBV6-5 with TRBJ2-1, with D perhaps TRBD1 (6 bases). The length of the CDR3 is 15 residues. Deletions cut 2 bases from V and 2 bases from J, with 10 bases between. Germline V gene data show CDR1 as MNHEY and CDR2 as SVGAGI. This CDR3 reads CASSYARGPYNEQFF. CDR3 nucleotide sequence: TGTGCCAGCAGTTACGCCAGGGGCCCCTACAATGAGCAGTTCTTC.

The chain combines TRBV7-9 with TRBJ2-7; D gene uncertain. The length of the CDR3 is 12 residues. V gave up 4 bases and J gave up 2 bases, with 6 bases separating them. Looked up from germline, CDR1 is SEHNR and CDR2 is FQNEAQ (reference sequence). The CDR3, as DNA: TGTGCCAGCAGCTCCTTGACCTACGAGCAGTACTTC. Its protein is CASSSLTYEQYF. Full variable domain (missing parts from reference TRBV7-9 and TRBJ2-7): DTGVSQNPRHKITKRGQNVTFRCDPISEHNRLYWYRQTLGQGPEFLTYFQNEAQLEKSRLLSDRFSAERPKGSFSTLEIQRTEQGDSAMYLCASSSLTYEQYFGPGTRLTVT.

In this sample, this clonotype turned up many times. The rearrangement joins TRBV20-1 to TRBJ2-3, with no clear D. Germline V CDR1 and CDR2: DFQATT, SNEGSKA (reference sequence). CDR3 length equals 13 residues. V lost 6 bases and J 4 bases, leaving 14 bases between the germline ends. This CDR3 is CSAHLSRSDTQYF. CDR3 bases: TGCAGTGCCCACCTATCTAGGTCAGATACGCAGTATTTT.

The sample holds a few counts of this clonotype. The chain has TRBV12-3 or TRBV12-4 and TRBJ1-2; maybe TRBD1 (5 bases). The CDR3 consists of 14 residues. Trimming left V 3 bases short and J 0 bases short, with 8 bases between. The CDR3 is CASSFGGPNYGYTF. The CDR3 bases are TGTGCCAGCAGTTTTGGGGGACCTAACTATGGCTACACCTTC.

This clonotype was detected only a few times. J is TRBJ2-5 and V is TRBV11-2; D possibly corresponds to TRBD1 (5 bases). This CDR3 has 20 residues. V lost 1 base to trimming and J lost 2 bases, with 26 bases between them. Germline-derived CDR1 and CDR2 are SGHAT and FQNNGV. The CDR3 loop reads CASSLVPPRTTPTTQETQYF. CDR3 DNA: TGTGCCAGCAGCTTAGTCCCACCGAGGACAACCCCTACGACACAAGAGACCCAGTACTTC. Full variable domain (remainder filled in from reference TRBV11-2 and TRBJ2-5): EAGVAQSPRYKIIEKRQSVAFWCNPISGHATLYWYQQILGQGPKLLIQFQNNGVVDDSQLPKDRFSAERLKGVDSTLKIQPAKLEDSAVYLCASSLVPPRTTPTTQETQYFGPGTRLLVL.

In its sample, this clonotype was seen many times. This chain links TRBV5-6 with TRBJ2-5; D is uncertain. CDR3 length: 15 amino acids. V was cut by 0 bases and J by 2 bases, with 11 bases left in between. The germline V gene encodes CDR1 SGHDT and CDR2 YYEEEE. CDR3 bases: TGTGCCAGCAGCTTGGCCCGACGGAGACAAGAGACCCAGTACTTC. Translating gives CASSLARRRQETQYF.